These 32 T cell receptor beta chains share one sample of origin, sequenced in a study of OX40 agonist ivuxolimab in advanced cancers. Libraries were prepared through the immunoSEQ multiplex PCR assay. The table was pulled from immuneACCESS by TCRdb, which kept in-frame rearrangements only. Such tables lose some clones; where checked, under half of the loss comes from unresolved V genes, and the rest has no known cause. A total of more than 65,000 clones appear in this sample, about four fifths of them only once. Approximately 2.3% of the sample lies in the top ten. Sequences were derived from CD4+ or CD8+ T cells sorted from blood, sampled in a trial of the OX40 agonist ivuxolimab. The receptor set was obtained from an adult with an advanced solid tumor such as melanoma, head and neck, liver or kidney cancer.

This clone turned up a few times. CDR3 amino acids: CASMTMSTGGNTIYF. The CDR3 DNA reads TGTGCCAGTATGACGATGTCAACGGGTGGAAACACCATATATTTT. The J gene is TRBJ1-3, the V gene TRBV19; unclear D gene. The CDR3 is made up of 15 amino acids. V lost 7 bases to trimming and J lost 3 bases, with 16 bases between them. Germline V gene lookup returns CDR1 LNHDA and CDR2 SQIVND (reference sequence).

This rearrangement joins TRBV5-1 to TRBJ1-2; TRBD1 is a possible D gene (6 bases). The CDR3 is 13 amino acids. CDR1 is SGHRS, CDR2 YFSETQ, per germline. The ends were cut back, 3 bases at V and 2 bases at J, with 8 bases in the middle. CDR3 coding DNA: TGCGCCAGCAGCTCCGGACAGAACTATGGCTACACCTTC. This gives the protein CASSSGQNYGYTF.

CDR3 residues: CASSEKGYNQPQHF. In DNA form, the CDR3 reads TGCGCCAGCAGTGAGAAGGGTTACAATCAGCCCCAGCATTTT. V and J are TRBV10-1 and TRBJ1-5; D is ambiguous. Trimming shortened V by 2 bases and J by 3 bases, and 8 bases separated the two germline ends. The germline V gene has CDR1 WNHNN and CDR2 SYGVQD (reference sequence). The CDR3 has 14 amino acids.

The chain employs TRBV29-1 and TRBJ1-5; D uncertain. This CDR3 is built from 13 residues. Trimming took 4 bases from V and 9 from J, leaving 16 bases between them. Germline CDR1 SQVTM, CDR2 ANQGSEA. CDR3 protein: CSVGEGGSAPQHF. The DNA for the CDR3 is TGCAGCGTTGGCGAGGGAGGGAGCGCGCCCCAGCATTTT. Drawing the rest from reference TRBV29-1 and TRBJ1-5, the complete variable domain is SAVISQKPSRDICQRGTSLTIQCQVDSQVTMMFWYRQQPGQSLTLIATANQGSEATYESGFVIDKFPISRPNLTFSTLTVSNMSPEDSSIYLCSVGEGGSAPQHFGDGTRLSIL.

The V and J genes are TRBV29-1 and TRBJ2-3, with D perhaps TRBD1 (7 bases). Trimming cost V 4 bases and J 6 bases, with 17 bases left between them. The CDR3 covers 14 residues. From germline, CDR1 is SQVTM and CDR2 ANQGSEA. Written as DNA, the CDR3 is TGCAGCGTTGGGGGTCAGGGGGGAACTGATACGCAGTATTTT. This gives the protein CSVGGQGGTDTQYF.

The J gene is TRBJ2-7, the V gene TRBV5-1; no definite D call. The CDR3 spans 17 residues. Trimming pared 0 bases from V and 0 bases from J, leaving 16 bases between. Germline CDR1 reads SGHRS; CDR2 reads YFSETQ. This chain's CDR3 is CASSLASSPSLSYEQYF. The CDR3 DNA reads TGCGCCAGCAGCTTGGCCAGCTCCCCAAGTCTCTCCTACGAGCAGTACTTC. Variable domain in full (rest from reference TRBV5-1 and TRBJ2-7): KAGVTQTPRYLIKTRGQQVTLSCSPISGHRSVSWYQQTPGQGLQFLFEYFSETQRNKGNFPGRFSGRQFSNSRSEMNVSTLELGDSALYLCASSLASSPSLSYEQYFGPGTRLTVT.

In this sample, this clone turned up a few times. The genes are TRBV5-1 and TRBJ1-1; D possibly corresponds to TRBD1 (6 bases). V was cut by 2 bases and J by 5 bases, with 13 bases left in between. The CDR3 runs 14 residues. In germline, CDR1 is SGHRS, CDR2 YFSETQ. Written as DNA, the CDR3 is TGCGCCAGCAGCTTAGGGGACATTTGGACTGAAGCTTTCTTT. The encoded protein is CASSLGDIWTEAFF.

The gene calls are TRBV5-1 and TRBJ2-5, with 12 bases fitting TRBD1. CDR3 length equals 15 residues. V was clipped by 4 bases and J by 5 bases; unmatched bases: 6. CDR1 SGHRS and CDR2 YFSETQ come from the germline V gene. The CDR3, as DNA: TGCGCCAGCAGCAAGGGGACAGGGGGCGGCGAGACCCAGTACTTC. Encoded protein: CASSKGTGGGETQYF.

This chain joins TRBV28 and TRBJ2-1; D may be TRBD2 (5 bases). Germline V gene data show CDR1 as MDHEN and CDR2 as SYDVKM. The CDR3 sequence is 14 residues long. V lost 3 bases and J lost 2, with 8 bases in between. The DNA for the CDR3 is TGTGCCAGCAGTTTCTCGGGGACCTACAATGAGCAGTTCTTC. It encodes CASSFSGTYNEQFF.

The CDR3 sequence: CASSLVNRQNTEAFF. CDR3 DNA sequence: TGTGCCAGCAGCTTAGTAAACAGGCAGAACACTGAAGCTTTCTTT. The rearrangement joins TRBV11-1 to TRBJ1-1; the D gene is possibly TRBD1 (5 bases). Deletions cut 1 base from V and 1 base from J, with 10 bases between. CDR1 and CDR2 from the germline V gene are SGHAT and FQDESV (reference sequence). The CDR3 has 15 residues. The whole variable domain, remainder taken from reference TRBV11-1 and TRBJ1-1, is EAEVAQSPRYKITEKSQAVAFWCDPISGHATLYWYRQILGQGPELLVQFQDESVVDDSQLPKDRFSAERLKGVDSTLKIQPAELGDSAMYLCASSLVNRQNTEAFFGQGTRLTVV.

CDR3 sequence reads: CSVDRGNQETQYF. The CDR3 nucleotides are TGCAGCGTTGATAGGGGGAACCAAGAGACCCAGTACTTC. The rearrangement links TRBV29-1 to TRBJ2-5, with a weak D call TRBD1 (6 bases). CDR3 length: 13 amino acids. V lost 3 bases, J lost 0 bases, and 8 bases lay in between. In germline, CDR1 is SQVTM, CDR2 ANQGSEA.

The rearrangement links TRBV5-5 to TRBJ2-5; maybe TRBD1 (6 bases). Germline loops: CDR1 SGHKS, CDR2 YYEKEE (reference sequence). This CDR3 comprises 15 residues. Trimming removed 4 bases at V and 4 bases at J, with 17 bases between. The CDR3 coding sequence is TGTGCCAGCAGCGGGGGCTCTAGCATAGCAGAGACCCAGTACTTC. This gives the protein CASSGGSSIAETQYF.

This chain uses TRBV5-1 with TRBJ2-3; 7 bases fit TRBD1. The CDR3 loop spans 14 amino acids. With 4 bases clipped from V and 5 bases from J, the junction kept 7 bases outside the gene matches. Germline V gene data show CDR1 as SGHRS and CDR2 as YFSETQ. The CDR3 region has the DNA TGCGCCAGCAGCACAACAGGGGATCAAGATACGCAGTATTTT. Its translation is CASSTTGDQDTQYF.

This clone turned up a few times. The chain couples TRBV2 to TRBJ1-5, with TRBD1 as a possible D gene (5 bases). The ends were cut back, 4 bases at V and 3 bases at J, with 10 bases in the middle. CDR1 SNHLY and CDR2 FYNNEI come from the germline V gene. CDR3 length: 14 residues. The CDR3, as DNA: TGTGCCAGCAGTGGGACGGGGGACAATCAGCCCCAGCATTTT. Translated: CASSGTGDNQPQHF.

The chain employs TRBV19 and TRBJ1-3, with D perhaps matching TRBD1 (5 bases). The V gene's germline CDR1 is LNHDA and CDR2 SQIVND (reference sequence). The V end lost 7 bases, the J end lost 0 bases, and 13 bases lay between the germline ends. This CDR3 is built from 15 residues. CDR3 DNA: TGTGCCAGTACCTCAGGGTTCAGCTCTGGAAACACCATATATTTT. Translated: CASTSGFSSGNTIYF.

The genes are TRBV7-2 and TRBJ2-7; D is uncertain. V lost 1 base, J lost 1 base, and 11 bases lay in between. CDR1 and CDR2 from the germline V gene are SGHTA and FQGNSA. The CDR3 loop spans 15 amino acids. The DNA of the CDR3 is TGTGCCAGCAGCTTAGAGGCAGGTCGTTCCTACGAGCAGTACTTC. Translation gives CASSLEAGRSYEQYF. The variable domain in full, with the rest retrieved from reference TRBV7-2 and TRBJ2-7, is GAGVSQSPSNKVTEKGKDVELRCDPISGHTALYWYRQSLGQGLEFLIYFQGNSAPDKSGLPSDRFSAERTGGSVSTLTIQRTQQEDSAVYLCASSLEAGRSYEQYFGPGTRLTVT.

The chain carries TRBV5-1 and TRBJ2-3; 8 positions agree with TRBD1. Germline lookup yields CDR1 SGHRS and CDR2 YFSETQ. J was trimmed by 0 bases and V by 0 bases; bases with no gene match: 6. The CDR3 is 17 amino acids. The CDR3 DNA reads TGCGCCAGCAGCTTGGCCCGACAGGGGCTTAGCACAGATACGCAGTATTTT. Its translation: CASSLARQGLSTDTQYF.

The rearrangement joins TRBV28 to TRBJ2-7; 11 nucleotides align to TRBD2. The length of the CDR3 is 15 residues. The germline V gene has CDR1 MDHEN and CDR2 SYDVKM. J gave up 7 bases and V 5 bases, and 10 bases lay outside the gene matches. The CDR3 bases are TGTGCCAGCAGTACTCCACTAGCGGGAGAGGGGGAGCAGTACTTC. The encoded protein is CASSTPLAGEGEQYF.

This sequence joins TRBV18 and TRBJ1-2; no clear D. CDR3 length equals 14 residues. Germline lookup yields CDR1 KGHSH and CDR2 LQKENI. Trimming left V 3 bases short and J 4 bases short, with 12 bases between. The DNA of the CDR3 is TGTGCCAGCTCACCGTCGGGAAGTAGCTATGGCTACACCTTC. The encoded protein is CASSPSGSSYGYTF.

The table lists this clone with a count of one. The chain recombines TRBV15 with TRBJ2-3, with TRBD2 as a possible D gene (5 bases). The CDR3 has 17 residues. V dropped 1 base and J dropped 8 bases, with 22 bases sitting between them. Per germline, CDR1 LNHNV and CDR2 YYDKDF (reference sequence). The CDR3 is CATSRVMEVPGAGTQYF. DNA for the CDR3: TGTGCCACCAGCAGAGTTATGGAGGTCCCCGGTGCGGGTACGCAGTATTTT.

This sequence joins TRBV14 and TRBJ2-7; D remains unclear. Trimming took off 1 base at V and 7 bases at J, with 8 bases between the two ends. Germline CDR1 SGHDN, CDR2 FVKESK. This CDR3 spans 12 amino acids. CDR3 nucleotide sequence: TGTGCCAGCAGCCAAGGGTCCAGGGAGCAGTACTTC. The encoded protein is CASSQGSREQYF.

This rearrangement joins TRBV29-1 to TRBJ2-1; 9 bases agree with TRBD2. This CDR3 contains 14 residues. Germline-derived CDR1 and CDR2 are SQVTM and ANQGSEA. J was trimmed by 3 bases and V by 7 bases; bases with no gene match: 7. The CDR3 protein is CSATSTSGYNEQFF. As DNA, the CDR3 is TGCAGCGCTACATCGACTAGCGGCTACAATGAGCAGTTCTTC.

The chain combines TRBV19 with TRBJ2-7, with 13 bases lining up with TRBD2. J gave up 6 bases and V 6 bases, and 11 bases lay outside the gene matches. CDR1 and CDR2 (germline): LNHDA, SQIVND (reference sequence). CDR3 length equals 16 residues. The CDR3 bases are TGTGCCAGTAGACGACTAGCGGGAGGAGGACGGGGCGAGCAGTACTTC. Its translation: CASRRLAGGGRGEQYF. Looking up the rest from reference TRBV19 and TRBJ2-7 gives the full variable domain: DGGITQSPKYLFRKEGQNVTLSCEQNLNHDAMYWYRQDPGQGLRLIYYSQIVNDFQKGDIAEGYSVSREKKESFPLTVTSAQKNPTAFYLCASRRLAGGGRGEQYFGPGTRLTVT.

This rearrangement joins TRBV6-5 to TRBJ1-2; D is possibly TRBD1 (6 bases). Per the germline V gene, CDR1 is MNHEY and CDR2 is SVGAGI. The CDR3 runs 14 residues. Deletions cut 6 bases from V and 3 bases from J, with 14 bases between. CDR3 DNA: TGTGCCAGCAGCTCCACAGGGATCTACTATGGCTACACCTTC. This encodes CASSSTGIYYGYTF.

This chain connects TRBV11-3 to TRBJ2-1; TRBD2 aligns across 11 bases. The CDR3 sequence is 17 residues long. Germline assignment: CDR1 SGHNT and CDR2 YENEEA. After removal of 2 bases from V and 0 bases from J, the junction contained 3 bases not matched to a gene. CDR3 coding DNA: TGTGCCAGCAGCTTAACTAGCGGGGGTAGCTCCTACAATGAGCAGTTCTTC. Its protein is CASSLTSGGSSYNEQFF.

V gene TRBV5-1 combines with J gene TRBJ2-5, with D maybe TRBD1 (6 bases). V gave up 3 bases and J gave up 3 bases, with 9 bases separating them. The CDR3 runs 13 residues. The germline V gene has CDR1 SGHRS and CDR2 YFSETQ. CDR3 sequence reads: CASSSRTEETQYF. The CDR3 nucleotides are TGCGCCAGCAGCTCAAGGACAGAAGAGACCCAGTACTTC.

The J gene is TRBJ1-4, the V gene TRBV4-1; D may be TRBD1 (5 bases). The V end lost 1 base, the J end lost 7 bases, and 13 bases lay between the germline ends. Germline V gene data show CDR1 as MGHRA and CDR2 as YSYEKL. CDR3 length: 15 residues. DNA for the CDR3: TGCGCCAGCAGCCAAGGTTATTCAGGGATTGAAAAACTGTTTTTT. This codes for CASSQGYSGIEKLFF.

The chain recombines TRBV5-1 with TRBJ2-3, with TRBD2 as a possible D gene (6 bases). Between the trimmed V and J ends, which lost 4 bases and 1 base, there was a span of 7 bases. This CDR3 is built from 13 residues. Germline V gene lookup returns CDR1 SGHRS and CDR2 YFSETQ. CDR3 nucleotides: TGCGCCAGCAGCCCGGGGGGCACAGATACGCAGTATTTT. It is translated as CASSPGGTDTQYF.

This chain uses TRBV5-1 with TRBJ2-2, with TRBD1 matching 12 bases. Germline V gene lookup returns CDR1 SGHRS and CDR2 YFSETQ. The CDR3 runs to 15 residues. Trimming removed 7 bases from V and 7 bases from J; junction bases left unmatched: 8. Here the CDR3 DNA reads TGCGCCAGCGTACCGGGACAGGGGGCTGGCGGGGAGCTGTTTTTT. Translating it yields CASVPGQGAGGELFF.

The V gene is TRBV5-4, the J gene TRBJ2-1; 8 nucleotides agree with TRBD2. This CDR3 is built from 19 residues. Germline-derived CDR1 and CDR2 are SGHNT and YYREEE (reference sequence). Unmatched junction bases numbered 15, after V lost 4 bases and J lost 0 bases. This CDR3 is CASSEGSGGPLSSYNEQFF. The DNA of the CDR3 is TGTGCCAGCAGCGAGGGGTCGGGAGGGCCTCTGAGCTCCTACAATGAGCAGTTCTTC.

CDR3 bases: TGCGCCAGCAGCTTGGTCGGGGCGAGGGAAAAACTGTTTTTT. This encodes CASSLVGAREKLFF. The chain employs TRBV5-1 and TRBJ1-4; tentatively, D is TRBD1 (5 bases). Trimming removed 0 bases at V and 8 bases at J, with 11 bases between. The germline gives CDR1 SGHRS, CDR2 YFSETQ. The CDR3 is 14 amino acids.

This chain joins TRBV25-1 and TRBJ1-4; 7 bases are shared with TRBD1. CDR1 MGHDK and CDR2 SYGVNS come from the germline V gene. The V gene end was trimmed by 2 bases and the J gene end by 8 bases; junction bases not matched to a gene: 8. The CDR3 consists of 15 residues. The CDR3 bases are TGTGCCAGCAGTGAACAGGGGGTGAGGGGGGAAAAACTGTTTTTT. This translates into CASSEQGVRGEKLFF.